This entry lists 13 T cell receptor beta chains sequenced from one sample in a study of T-cell reconstitution after alpha-beta-depleted transplantation in children. The authors prepared the TCRbeta library with unique molecular identifiers. TCRdb ran MiXCR on the PCR reads and lists one entry per CDR3 protein. The repertoire holds 400,000 to 450,000 distinct CDR3 sequences, with around two fifths as singletons. The input for sequencing was PBMCs, taken before TCRalphabeta/CD19-depleted stem cell transplant. These receptors were obtained from a girl aged 2 to 10 with aplastic anemia, due to receive a stem cell transplant.

This chain connects TRBV5-1 to TRBJ1-5; D uncertain. CDR1 is SGHRS, CDR2 YFSETQ, per germline. The CDR3 covers 14 residues. V lost 5 bases and J 2 bases, leaving 11 bases between the germline ends. The CDR3 DNA reads as TGCGCCAGCAGTTCTGTGAGGGGCAATCAGCCCCAGCATTTT. Translation: CASSSVRGNQPQHF.

This chain connects TRBV7-6 to TRBJ2-7; tentatively, D is TRBD1 or TRBD2 (5 bases each). The V and J ends lost 8 bases and 3 bases respectively, with 14 bases between them. Germline V gives CDR1 SGHVS, CDR2 FNYEAQ. The CDR3 covers 13 residues. The CDR3 region has the DNA TGTGCCAGCGGTCGGGGCAGCAACTACGAGCAGTACTTC. This gives the protein CASGRGSNYEQYF. Together with reference TRBV7-6 and TRBJ2-7, the CDR3 gives the full variable domain: GAGVSQSPRYKVTKRGQDVALRCDPISGHVSLYWYRQALGQGPEFLTYFNYEAQQDKSGLPNDRFSAERPEGSISTLTIQRTEQRDSAMYRCASGRGSNYEQYFGPGTRLTVT.

In regard to this clonotype: This may be a read error: a much more frequent sequence differs by one nucleotide. Since no conserved phenylalanine or tryptophan closes the CDR3, a read error is the likely cause. This chain connects TRBV5-1 to TRBJ1-2; 9 positions agree with TRBD1. CDR3 length: 13 residues. Germline CDR1 is SGHRS and CDR2 is YFSETQ. J gave up 6 bases and V 5 bases, and 5 bases lay outside the gene matches. The CDR3 nucleotides are TGCGCCAGCAGATACACAGGGGGCGATGGCTACACCTAC. Its translation is CASRYTGGDGYTY.

V usage is TRBV20-1 and J usage is TRBJ1-2, with D uncertain. Germline values: CDR1 DFQATT, CDR2 SNEGSKA (reference sequence). Trimming pared 4 bases from V and 4 bases from J, leaving 10 bases between. CDR3 length: 12 amino acids. The CDR3 DNA is TGCAGTGCTACCGCCTCCAGCTATGGCTACACCTTC. Its translation: CSATASSYGYTF.

V and J are TRBV5-1 and TRBJ2-2; unclear D gene. Per germline, CDR1 SGHRS and CDR2 YFSETQ. CDR3 size: 16 residues. Trimming took 7 bases from V and 2 from J, leaving 18 bases between them. The CDR3 sequence is CASGIPGGTNTGELFF. The CDR3 nucleotides read TGCGCCAGCGGGATCCCTGGCGGCACCAACACCGGGGAGCTGTTTTTT.

This clonotype turned up a few times. The gene calls are TRBV28 and TRBJ2-5; D may be TRBD1 or TRBD2 (5 bases each). V gave up 6 bases and J gave up 4 bases, with 15 bases separating them. CDR3 length: 14 amino acids. Germline CDR1 is MDHEN and CDR2 is SYDVKM. For the CDR3, the DNA is TGTGCCAGCAGGTATCAGGGACGTCCAGAGACCCAGTACTTC. Its protein is CASRYQGRPETQYF.

This clonotype was found a few times. The chain recombines TRBV6-1 with TRBJ2-3; D is perhaps TRBD1 (6 bases). V lost 8 bases, J lost 2 bases, and 17 bases lay in between. Germline V gives CDR1 MNHNS, CDR2 SASEGT. The CDR3 length is 15 residues. This chain's CDR3 is CASAWQGQLTDTQYF. Here the CDR3 DNA reads TGTGCCAGCGCTTGGCAGGGGCAGCTCACAGATACGCAGTATTTT.

This clonotype is a singleton in its sample. A much larger clone sits a single nucleotide away, making a read error possible. V usage is TRBV12-3 or TRBV12-4 and J usage is TRBJ2-2; 7 bases agree with TRBD1. This CDR3 region has 14 residues. V was clipped by 8 bases and J by 5 bases; unmatched bases: 8. The CDR3 sequence: CASGSSGGTGELFF. In DNA, the CDR3 is TGTGCCAGCGGGAGTTCAGGGGGTACCGGGGAGCTGTTTTTT.

DNA for the CDR3: TGCAGTGCGGACCTGAGCTCCTACAATGAGCAGTTCTTC. Translating it yields CSADLSSYNEQFF. V is TRBV20-1 and J is TRBJ2-1; D is undetermined. V was clipped by 6 bases and J by 0 bases, with 9 bases between them. This CDR3 comprises 13 residues. In germline, CDR1 is DFQATT, CDR2 SNEGSKA (reference sequence).

This clonotype was detected many times. The chain is built from TRBV6-5 and TRBJ2-1, with 12 bases matching TRBD2. CDR1 and CDR2 (germline): MNHEY, SVGAGI. J lost 5 bases, V lost 4 bases, and 3 bases had no gene match. This CDR3 has 15 amino acids. As DNA, the CDR3 is TGTGCCAGCAGTTTACTAGCGGGAGGCAACAATGAGCAGTTCTTC. Translated, it gives CASSLLAGGNNEQFF.

Ten or more counts support this clonotype. The chain recombines TRBV7-2 with TRBJ2-1, with a weak D call TRBD1 (6 bases). The CDR3 consists of 12 residues. Germline loops: CDR1 SGHTA, CDR2 FQGNSA. With 6 bases removed from V and 6 bases from J, the gap between germline ends came to 9 bases. In DNA, the CDR3 is TGTGCCAGCAGACAGGGTGGCAATGAGCAGTTCTTC. Protein product: CASRQGGNEQFF.

This clonotype was seen a few times. CDR3 bases: TGTGCCAGCAGTTTGGTCCAACTCGGACTAGCGGGAGTCCGAGATACGCAGTATTTT. Protein: CASSLVQLGLAGVRDTQYF. The V and J genes are TRBV12-3 or TRBV12-4 and TRBJ2-3; 13 bases are shared with TRBD2. After removal of 3 bases from V and 5 bases from J, the junction contained 14 bases not matched to a gene. The CDR3 sequence is 19 residues long.

This chain links TRBV15 with TRBJ2-3; D is possibly TRBD1 or TRBD2 (5 bases each). Deletions cut 5 bases from V and 9 bases from J, with 9 bases between. This CDR3 spans 11 amino acids. Germline V gene data show CDR1 as LNHNV and CDR2 as YYDKDF (reference sequence). The CDR3 is CATSAEGTQYF. CDR3 bases: TGTGCCACCAGCGCCGAGGGGACGCAGTATTTT.